These T cell receptor beta chains were read from a single sample in a study of cytomegalovirus exposure and HLA in healthy donors. Sequencing was performed with immunoSEQ multiplex PCR; in TCRdb, only in-frame clones are kept and a portion is missing. The sample contains 150,000 or so clones, approximately 69% of which appear only once. Sequenced sample: PBMCs. Source of these receptors: a man aged 30 to 45 in good health and CMV-seronegative. The CDR3 runs from the conserved cysteine through the conserved F or W. A D gene is named only where the DNA matches it firmly. Expanded clones get a size class; other rows say once, few or many, or leave the size out.

>TRBV7-3|TRBJ2-3|TRBD2|once
CASSLSGVLTDTQYF
TGTGCCAGCAGCCTAAGCGGGGTACTCACAGATACGCAGTATTTT
>TRBV9|TRBJ2-7|TRBD2|few
CASSEEGLAEPYEQYF
TGTGCCAGCAGCGAGGAGGGACTAGCGGAGCCCTACGAGCAGTACTTC
>TRBV7-2|TRBJ2-7|.|.
CASSLAGSIYEQYF
TGTGCCAGCAGCTTAGCAGGGAGTATCTACGAGCAGTACTTC
>TRBV5-4|TRBJ2-5|TRBD2|.
CASSTSGGVGETQYF
TGTGCCAGCAGCACCAGCGGGGGGGTGGGGGAGACCCAGTACTTC
>TRBV5-1|TRBJ2-5|.|.
CASRERGWGPEETQYF
TGCGCCAGCAGAGAAAGGGGATGGGGCCCCGAAGAGACCCAGTACTTC
>TRBV6-4|TRBJ1-2|.|.
CASSSGFNYGYTF
TGTGCCAGCAGCTCAGGGTTTAACTATGGCTACACCTTC
>TRBV19|TRBJ1-6|.|.
CASSIEGRSSPLHF
TGTGCCAGTAGTATAGAGGGGCGCAGTTCACCCCTCCACTTT
>TRBV2|TRBJ1-1|TRBD1|.
CASNLGTGGPYPEAFF
TGTGCCAGCAATCTCGGGACAGGGGGCCCTTACCCTGAAGCTTTCTTT
>TRBV5-5|TRBJ2-3|.|.
CASSLGLTHTQYF
TGTGCCAGCAGCTTGGGCTTGACTCATACGCAGTATTTT
>TRBV25-1|TRBJ1-5|TRBD1|.
CASSPPRDRGRSQPQHF
TGTGCCAGCAGTCCTCCCCGGGACAGGGGCAGGAGTCAGCCCCAGCATTTT
>TRBV19|TRBJ2-3|TRBD2|.
CASSSRGGAEDTQYF
TGTGCCAGTAGCTCCCGCGGGGGGGCCGAAGATACGCAGTATTTT
>TRBV19|TRBJ2-1|.|.
CASSIDRGANSYNEQFF
TGTGCCAGTAGTATAGATCGGGGGGCAAACTCCTACAATGAGCAGTTCTTC
>TRBV28|TRBJ1-6|TRBD1|.
CASSIDRENSPLHF
TGTGCCAGCAGCATCGACAGGGAGAATTCACCCCTCCACTTT
>TRBV7-2|TRBJ1-5|.|once
CASSFSYGNQPQHF
TGTGCCAGCAGCTTCTCCTACGGCAATCAGCCCCAGCATTTT
>TRBV20-1|TRBJ1-4|.|.
CSASSNEKLFF
TGCAGTGCTAGCTCTAATGAAAAACTGTTTTTT
>TRBV27|TRBJ2-3|TRBD2|.
CASSLSITAGGTDTQYF
TGTGCCAGCAGTTTATCGATAACGGCGGGGGGGACAGATACGCAGTATTTT
>TRBV6-4|TRBJ2-3|.|few
CASSDSNTDTQYF
TGTGCCAGCAGTGACTCCAACACAGATACGCAGTATTTT
>TRBV2|TRBJ1-2|.|.
CASSPTGANYGYTF
TGTGCCAGCAGCCCGACCGGAGCTAACTATGGCTACACCTTC
>TRBV6-1|TRBJ1-2|.|few
CASSESFTSAGGYTF
TGTGCCAGCAGTGAGTCCTTTACCTCGGCGGGTGGCTACACCTTC
>TRBV5-5|TRBJ2-7|.|few
CASSWGLGEGYEQYF
TGTGCCAGCAGCTGGGGGCTAGGGGAAGGGTACGAGCAGTACTTC
>TRBV7-2|TRBJ1-4|.|few
CASSLGGVGEKLFF
TGTGCCAGCAGCTTAGGAGGAGTGGGTGAAAAACTGTTTTTT
>TRBV6-1|TRBJ1-2|TRBD1|.
CASIIPGQGAFGYTF
TGTGCCAGTATAATCCCGGGACAGGGGGCATTTGGCTACACCTTC
>TRBV15|TRBJ2-7|TRBD1|.
CATSREGTATYEQYF
TGTGCCACCAGCAGAGAAGGGACAGCTACCTACGAGCAGTACTTC
>TRBV4-1|TRBJ1-4|.|.
CASSQVLGVNEKLFF
TGCGCCAGCAGCCAAGTACTGGGCGTCAATGAAAAACTGTTTTTT
>TRBV9|TRBJ2-7|.|.
CASSVGGTTSVEQYF
TGTGCCAGCAGCGTAGGCGGGACGACCAGTGTAGAGCAGTACTTC
>TRBV28|TRBJ1-6|.|.
CASRFPPLGSPLHF
TGTGCCAGCAGATTCCCACCCCTAGGTTCACCCCTCCACTTT
>TRBV2|TRBJ1-1|.|.
CASSEFSEAFF
TGTGCCAGCAGTGAATTCTCTGAAGCTTTCTTT
>TRBV5-8|TRBJ2-7|.|few
CASSLVLSTIYEQYF
TGTGCCAGCAGCTTGGTACTCTCCACTATTTACGAGCAGTACTTC
>TRBV7-2|TRBJ2-1|.|.
CASSLGGRGNEQFF
TGTGCCAGCAGCTTAGGGGGTCGGGGGAATGAGCAGTTCTTC
>TRBV7-9|TRBJ1-4|.|.
CASSLEGGMGEKLFF
TGTGCCAGCAGCTTAGAAGGAGGGATGGGTGAAAAACTGTTTTTT